This T cell receptor (beta chain) appears in the sequencing data of a study of CD8+ T cells in alopecia areata. Study findings and constraints: Clonality was higher in lesional than normal scalp, especially in alopecia totalis/universalis.

Sample treatment: oral pan-JAK inhibitor, 5-10 mg twice daily. V was pared by 6 bases and J by 4 bases, with 8 bases of the junction left unmatched. This CDR3 region has 14 residues. Germline assignment: CDR1 MNHEY and CDR2 SMNVEV (reference sequence). A note on this clone: No antigen is known for it.

Extracted RNA was reverse transcribed, and the resulting cDNA served as sequencing template. Profiling relied on immunoSEQ multiplex PCR, and the TCRdb table lists in-frame clones only, not all of them. The sample gives 100,000 to 130,000 clones, 84% of which show up once; roughly 25% is in the top ten. This clonotype originated in a human donor with alopecia areata. The chain couples TRBV27 to TRBJ1-1; 7 positions agree with TRBD1. The specimen was CD8+ T cells sorted from blood, collected at week 24, from a patient treated with tofacitinib. CDR3 in amino acids: CASSPTQGSTEAFF. The CDR3, as DNA: TGTGCCAGCAGCCCCACACAGGGGAGCACTGAAGCTTTCTTT.